The rows below give T cell receptor beta chains drawn from one sample of a study of T cell responses to AZD1222 COVID-19 vaccine. The method was immunoSEQ multiplex PCR; TCRdb's version includes in-frame clones alone and lacks a portion of them. This sample has 120,000 to 150,000 clones, with under 95% found just once. Sample: peripheral blood, taken on day 0 of AZD1222 vaccination. These receptors came from an adult in good health. Both conserved end residues are part of each CDR3. The order of the fields is D gene, clone size, J gene, V gene, CDR3 DNA, CDR3 protein. The D gene is left open where the match is weak. Clone size, where shown, is once, few, many, or a class for clones that have expanded.

. . TRBJ1-1 TRBV12-3/TRBV12-4 TGTGCCAGCAGTTTCAGAGGGACAACTGAAGCTTTCTTT CASSFRGTTEAFF
. . TRBJ2-2 TRBV11-3 TGTGCCAGCAGCCCCCTTATCGCCGGGGAGCTGTTTTTT CASSPLIAGELFF
TRBD2 once TRBJ2-7 TRBV28 TGTGCCAGCAGACCCACTCCTGCGGGAGGGCCTCGTCGGGAGCAGTACTTC CASRPTPAGGPRREQYF
. . TRBJ1-3 TRBV27 TGTGCCAGCAGCCTGGCCTCTGGAAACACCATATATTTT CASSLASGNTIYF
. . TRBJ2-1 TRBV2 TGTGCCAGCAGTGAGAGGGAATACAATGAGCAGTTCTTC CASSEREYNEQFF
. . TRBJ1-4 TRBV23-1 TGCGCCAGCAGTCAATCTAGGAGGATCGCTAATGAAAAACTGTTTTTT CASSQSRRIANEKLFF
. . TRBJ2-7 TRBV7-5 TGTGTCAGAAGCTCCCGGGACTGTCTCTCCTACGAGCAGTACTTC CVRSSRDCLSYEQYF
. . TRBJ1-6 TRBV5-1 TGCGCCAGCAGCTTGTACGGGGAAGGCTCCTATAATTCACCCCTCCACTTT CASSLYGEGSYNSPLHF
. . TRBJ2-1 TRBV3-1/TRBV3-2 TGTGCCAGCAGCTACCTGTGGAGTGGTGGTGAGCAGTTCTTC CASSYLWSGGEQFF
TRBD2 . TRBJ2-1 TRBV15 TGTGCCACCAGCCCAGAACGTAAGACTAGCGGGGGTCTTGAGCAGTTCTTC CATSPERKTSGGLEQFF
TRBD1 . TRBJ2-7 TRBV5-6 TGTGCCAGCAGCTTCAGGGGGCTACCCTACGAGCAGTACTTC CASSFRGLPYEQYF
. few TRBJ1-1 TRBV9 TGTGCCAGCAGCCCAGGGAAAGGGACTGAAGCTTTCTTT CASSPGKGTEAFF
TRBD1 once TRBJ1-2 TRBV28 TGTGCCAGCAGTGACAGGGAAGTCTACACCTTC CASSDREVYTF
. . TRBJ1-3 TRBV21-1 TGTGCCAGCAGCACACAGGGGGCAGGTGGAAACACCATATATTTT CASSTQGAGGNTIYF
. . TRBJ2-7 TRBV6-5 TGTGCCAGCAGTTACGCCGGAGCCCCCTACGAGCAGTACTTC CASSYAGAPYEQYF
TRBD2 . TRBJ2-2 TRBV13 TGTGCCAGCAGATCGCTAGCGGATCCGAACACCGGGGAGCTGTTTTTT CASRSLADPNTGELFF
. . TRBJ2-1 TRBV4-2 TGTGCCAGCAGCCAAGACAGGGTTAATGAGCAGTTCTTC CASSQDRVNEQFF
. . TRBJ2-7 TRBV11-2 TGTGCCAGCAGCTCCTATCCGCGGGAGCAGTACTTC CASSSYPREQYF
TRBD2 . TRBJ2-2 TRBV6-5 TGTGCCAGTCTCGGACTAGCCCACACCGGGGAGCTGTTTTTT CASLGLAHTGELFF
TRBD2 . TRBJ2-1 TRBV5-4 TGTGCCAGCAGCTTTGGACTAGCGGGGACATACAATGAGCAGTTCTTC CASSFGLAGTYNEQFF
. . TRBJ1-1 TRBV12-5 TGTGCTAGTAAACTCAGGTTGAACACTGAAGCTTTCTTT CASKLRLNTEAFF
. . TRBJ1-2 TRBV5-1 TGCGCCAGCAGCTTGGAACCAGGGTACTATGGCTACACCTTC CASSLEPGYYGYTF
TRBD1 . TRBJ2-7 TRBV4-1 TGCGCCAGCAGCCAAGATTATCCGGGACAGTCCTACGAGCAGTACTTC CASSQDYPGQSYEQYF
. . TRBJ2-5 TRBV5-1 TGCGCCAGCAGCTTGGTCGAGACCCAGTACTTC CASSLVETQYF
. . TRBJ2-3 TRBV24-1 TGTGCCACCAGTGATTTGTCGGGTTTTACATCCACAGATACGCAGTATTTT CATSDLSGFTSTDTQYF
TRBD1 . TRBJ1-5 TRBV2 TGTGCCAGCAGTGAGTTGCAGGGGGACCATCAGCCCCAGCATTTT CASSELQGDHQPQHF
. . TRBJ1-6 TRBV7-3 TGTGCCAGCAGCTTTCGGCAGGGAGGGTCACCCCTCCACTTT CASSFRQGGSPLHF
TRBD2 . TRBJ2-1 TRBV19 TGTGCCAGTAGTCTGACTAGCGGGGAGAATGAGCAGTTCTTC CASSLTSGENEQFF
. . TRBJ1-2 TRBV28 TGTGCCAGCAGTGACTTAGGATTTGGCTACACCTTC CASSDLGFGYTF
TRBD1 few TRBJ2-7 TRBV3-1/TRBV3-2 TGTGCCAGCAGCTTATGGGACAGAACCTACGAGCAGTACTTC CASSLWDRTYEQYF
TRBD1 once TRBJ1-5 TRBV19 TGTGCCAGTAGTAACCGACTAGACAGGGTGAATTTT CASSNRLDRVNF
. . TRBJ1-2 TRBV6-2/TRBV6-3 TGTGCCAGCAGTCTACAGGTGTATGGCTACACCTTC CASSLQVYGYTF
. . TRBJ1-1 TRBV5-1 TGCGCCAGCAGCTCCGGGACTGGCACTGAAGCTTTCTTT CASSSGTGTEAFF
. few TRBJ1-5 TRBV15 TGTGCCACCTCTCTGGGAGGTCAGCCCCAGCATTTT CATSLGGQPQHF
TRBD2 . TRBJ2-3 TRBV7-8 TGTGCCAGCAGCTTAGGGGGGAGGGGTCCCTCTAGCACAGATACGCAGTATTTT CASSLGGRGPSSTDTQYF
. . TRBJ2-1 TRBV6-5 TGTGCCAGCAGTCCGACAATCCGATGGTACAATGAGCAGTTCTTC CASSPTIRWYNEQFF
. . TRBJ2-5 TRBV6-5 TGTGCCAGCAGCAGGGGAGGCAAGGAGACCCAGTACTTC CASSRGGKETQYF
. . TRBJ2-1 TRBV9 TGTGCCAGCAGCGTCCCCGGTGGTGAGCAGTTCTTC CASSVPGGEQFF
. . TRBJ2-7 TRBV7-9 TGTGCCAGCAGCTTGGCGTTGAAGACAGGTTATTTCGAGCAGTACTTC CASSLALKTGYFEQYF
TRBD1 . TRBJ1-6 TRBV6-5 TGTGCCAGCAGCCCGACAGGGATGGGTGCACCCCTCCACTTT CASSPTGMGAPLHF
. . TRBJ2-3 TRBV5-1 TGCGCCAGCAGGGCGCCTAGCGAGGGGACAGATACGCAGTATTTT CASRAPSEGTDTQYF
. . TRBJ1-1 TRBV12-1 TGTGCCAGCAGCTTTACTATACAGGGGAGGGAGATGAACACTGAAGCTTTCTTT CASSFTIQGREMNTEAFF
. . TRBJ2-2 TRBV23-1 TGCGCCAGCATGCGGGGATACCACACCGGGGAGCTGTTTTTT CASMRGYHTGELFF
. . TRBJ2-5 TRBV6-6 TGTGCCAGCAGTTACCCTGGGGGGGCCGTGACCCAGTACTTC CASSYPGGAVTQYF
. . TRBJ1-1 TRBV21-1 TGTGCCAGCAGCTCACCGGGACCCGCTGAAGCTTTCTTT CASSSPGPAEAFF
. . TRBJ1-4 TRBV6-5 TGTGCCAGTAGAGAGACAACAACTAATGAAAAACTGTTTTTT CASRETTTNEKLFF
. once TRBJ1-3 TRBV2 TGTGCCAGCAAGGGGCGCCCCACTGGAAACACCATATATTTT CASKGRPTGNTIYF
. . TRBJ1-5 TRBV28 TGTGCCAGCAGCTTAACAGGGAGGTCCAATCAGCCCCAGCATTTT CASSLTGRSNQPQHF
TRBD2 few TRBJ2-5 TRBV7-2 TGTGCCAGCAGCTTAGGGACTAGCGGGGAGACCCAGTACTTC CASSLGTSGETQYF
. once TRBJ1-3 TRBV5-1 TGCGCCAGCAGCTTTGGCCCCTCTACGGGAGGAAACACCATATATTTT CASSFGPSTGGNTIYF
. . TRBJ2-7 TRBV5-1 TGCGCCAGCAGCTTGGCATATGAGGGCGAGCAGTACTTC CASSLAYEGEQYF
. . TRBJ1-4 TRBV6-1 TGTGCCAGCAGTGAAGCAAACAGCTGGGATGAAAAACTGTTTTTT CASSEANSWDEKLFF
. . TRBJ2-1 TRBV5-6 TGTGCCAGCAGCTCCATCCAGGGGAGCTCCTACAATGAGCAGTTCTTC CASSSIQGSSYNEQFF